This T cell receptor beta chain was sequenced during a study of CD8+CD57+ T cells in acquired aplastic anemia (dated by TCRdb to between 2017 and 2018). Study-wide context: A mean of roughly 2.9 ug of DNA, ranging from roughly 0.19 to 27.4 ug, was extracted from sorted CD4+ and CD8+ cells. CD8+CD57+ expansion was defined as a frequency above the mean frequency observed in healthy subjects.

Profiling of TCR beta VDJ combinations and CDR3 sequences used genomic DNA as the template. An Illumina HiSeq 2000 was used for TCR repertoire sequencing. As for the authors' bioinformatics: TRBV/TRBJ rearrangement plots, CDR3 size and DJ length profiles, and Simpson's diversity index were used to evaluate the repertoires. The immunodominant clone was defined as the most abundant DNA sequence in deep sequencing data. CDR3 amino acid sequences were screened for sharing across subjects and were compared with published repertoires and the VDJdb database. The public reads were reprocessed in TCRdb via fastp at Q25 and MiXCR, keeping in-frame beta chains. Rows with one shared CDR3 protein collapse into an entry with the most common genes and DNA. TCRdb's processing, not the authors' own work, is the source of the V and J calls. The sample records 400,000 to 600,000 distinct CDR3 sequences, more than 25% of which are singletons. The ten largest clonotypes hold around 0.82% of the sample.

Points on this clonotype: It has no known antigen specificity. The sample holds no much larger clone one base away, and base qualities are not on file.

Taken from cysteine to phenylalanine, the CDR3 has 16 residues. Only the CDR3 part of the read is kept: 48 bases, read in frame from the first base. Deletion took 4 bases off V and 3 bases off J, with a span of 20 bases between the germline ends. The germline V gene (reference sequence) gives CDR1 as SGHKS and CDR2 as YYEKEE. Patients chosen for sequencing had shown expansion of CD8+CD57+ cells by flow cytometry. Every patient had a diagnosis of severe acquired aplastic anemia based on International Study of Aplastic Anemia and Agranulocytosis and Camitta criteria. No therapy had been received by the patients at the time of blood sampling. TCR repertoires of sorted CD4+ and CD8+ blood T cells from severe aplastic anemia patients and healthy subjects were deep-sequenced in the study. Patients were enrolled in the USA under clinicaltrials.gov protocols 00001620, 01623167, 00001397, 00071045, 00081523 and 00961064. Ficoll-Paque density gradient centrifugation was used to isolate peripheral blood mononuclear cells. Before DNA was extracted, CD4+ and CD8+ T cells were sorted using either FACS or magnetic beads.

On the study overall, not on this receptor specifically: Patients and healthy controls showed no significant difference in CD8+ Simpson's diversity (P=0.060). Around 31 CD8+ CDR3 sequences were shared between patients and controls but appeared highly expressed in patients and within their immunodominant clones.

This receptor was taken from a human donor with aplastic anemia. The chain couples TRBV5-5 to TRBJ2-7; the D gene could be TRBD1 or TRBD2, each one agreeing over 5 bases. Sequencing input: sorted CD4+, CD8+, or CD8+CD57+ T cells (not recorded which) from PBMCs. The nucleotide sequence reads as follows: TGTGCCAGCAGCCTCAGCTTGGCAGGGAGTTACTACGAGCAGTACTTC. Translated, this is CASSLSLAGSYYEQYF.